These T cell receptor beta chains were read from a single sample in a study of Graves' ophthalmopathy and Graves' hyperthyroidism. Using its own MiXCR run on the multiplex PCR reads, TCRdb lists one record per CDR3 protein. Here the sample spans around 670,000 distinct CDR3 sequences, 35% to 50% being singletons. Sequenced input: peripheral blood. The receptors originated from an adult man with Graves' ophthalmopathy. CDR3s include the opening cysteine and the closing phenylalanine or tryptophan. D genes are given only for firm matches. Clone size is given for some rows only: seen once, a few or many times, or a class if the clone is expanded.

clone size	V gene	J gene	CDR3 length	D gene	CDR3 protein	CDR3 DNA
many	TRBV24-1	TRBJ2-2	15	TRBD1	CATSDRGRPTGELFF	TGTGCCACCAGCGACAGGGGGCGACCTACCGGGGAGCTGTTTTTT
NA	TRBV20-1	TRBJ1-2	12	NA	CSAKTDNYGYTF	TGCAGTGCTAAGACAGATAACTATGGCTACACCTTC
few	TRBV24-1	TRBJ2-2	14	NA	CATSDNYRGRELFF	TGTGCCACCAGTGACAATTACAGAGGAAGGGAGCTGTTTTTT
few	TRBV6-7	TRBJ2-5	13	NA	CASSYTGVETQYF	TGTGCCAGCAGTTACACGGGGGTTGAGACCCAGTACTTC
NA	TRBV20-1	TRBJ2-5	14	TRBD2	CSAGGGSGKETQYF	TGCAGTGCGGGGGGGGGTAGCGGCAAAGAGACCCAGTACTTC
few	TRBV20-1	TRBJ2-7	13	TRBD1	CSPNDRQGYEQYF	TGCAGTCCGAACGATCGACAGGGCTACGAGCAGTACTTC
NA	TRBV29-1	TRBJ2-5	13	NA	CSVQGAGVKTQYF	TGCAGCGTTCAAGGGGCAGGGGTGAAGACCCAGTACTTC
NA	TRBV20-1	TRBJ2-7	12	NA	CSALGISYEQYF	TGCAGTGCTCTCGGCATTTCCTACGAGCAGTACTTC
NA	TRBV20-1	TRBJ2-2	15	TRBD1	CSARVQGDHTGELFF	TGCAGTGCTAGAGTACAGGGGGATCACACCGGGGAGCTGTTTTTT
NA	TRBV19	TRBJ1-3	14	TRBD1	CASSRDRATNTIYF	TGTGCCAGTAGCCGGGACAGGGCGACTAACACCATATATTTT
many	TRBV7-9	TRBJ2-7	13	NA	CASSLDTTHEQYF	TGTGCCAGCAGCTTAGACACGACCCACGAGCAGTACTTC
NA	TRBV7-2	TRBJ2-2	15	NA	CATEHRGGFPGELFF	TGTGCCACCGAACACAGGGGAGGGTTCCCCGGGGAGCTGTTTTTT
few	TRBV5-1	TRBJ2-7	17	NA	CASSWRPLGSILHEQYF	TGCGCCAGCAGCTGGAGGCCACTAGGATCGATTCTACACGAGCAGTACTTC
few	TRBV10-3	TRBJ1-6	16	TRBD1	CASSYGGTGNNSPLHF	TGTGCCAGCAGTTACGGCGGGACAGGCAATAATTCACCCCTCCACTTT
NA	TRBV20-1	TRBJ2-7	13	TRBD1	CSAKGQVDYEQYF	TGCAGTGCTAAGGGACAGGTGGACTACGAGCAGTACTTC
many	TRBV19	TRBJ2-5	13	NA	CASSRAGSETQYF	TGTGCCAGTAGTAGGGCAGGCAGTGAGACCCAGTACTTC
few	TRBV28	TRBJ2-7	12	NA	CASSTPVYEQYF	TGTGCCAGCAGTACCCCGGTCTACGAGCAGTACTTC
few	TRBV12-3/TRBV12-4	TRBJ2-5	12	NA	CASRTSQETQYF	TGTGCCAGCAGGACTAGCCAAGAGACCCAGTACTTC
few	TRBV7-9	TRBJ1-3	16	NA	CASSLGPRVSGNTIYF	TGTGCCAGCAGCTTAGGCCCCCGGGTCTCTGGAAACACCATATATTTT
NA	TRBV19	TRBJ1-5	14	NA	CASSIGAINQPQHF	TGTGCCAGTAGTATAGGGGCCATCAATCAGCCCCAGCATTTT
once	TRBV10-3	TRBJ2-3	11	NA	CAVPGADTQYF	TGTGCCGTGCCAGGAGCAGATACGCAGTATTTT
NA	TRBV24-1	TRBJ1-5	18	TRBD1	CASSLSPGGVGHNQPQHF	TGTGCCAGCAGTTTATCGCCAGGGGGCGTGGGACACAATCAGCCCCAGCATTTT
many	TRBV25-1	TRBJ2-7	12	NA	CASSTQGFEQYF	TGTGCCAGCAGTACCCAGGGATTCGAGCAGTACTTC
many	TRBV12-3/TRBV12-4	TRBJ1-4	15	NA	CASSRRGEGGEKLFF	TGTGCCAGCAGTCGAAGGGGGGAAGGAGGTGAAAAACTGTTTTTT
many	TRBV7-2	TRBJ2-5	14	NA	CASSLLRGQETQYF	TGTGCCAGCAGCCTCCTCAGGGGACAAGAGACCCAGTACTTC
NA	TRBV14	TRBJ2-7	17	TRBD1	CASSQSTTGDLYYEQYF	TGTGCCAGCAGCCAATCAACCACAGGGGACCTCTACTACGAGCAGTACTTC
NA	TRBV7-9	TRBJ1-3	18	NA	CASSSERTGTFSGNTIYF	TGTGCCAGCAGCTCAGAGAGGACCGGGACATTCTCTGGAAACACCATATATTTT
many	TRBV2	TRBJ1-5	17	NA	CASSDYRDSYSNQPQHF	TGTGCCAGCAGTGATTACAGGGACTCCTATAGCAATCAGCCCCAGCATTTT
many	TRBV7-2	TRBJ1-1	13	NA	CASSSTERDQAFF	TGTGCCAGCAGCTCGACGGAGAGGGACCAAGCTTTCTTT
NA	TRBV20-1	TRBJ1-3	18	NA	CSARDFAALPASGNTIYF	TGCAGTGCTAGAGATTTTGCGGCGCTCCCGGCCTCTGGAAACACCATATATTTT
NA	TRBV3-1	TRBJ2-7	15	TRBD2	CASSQGGTSGSEQYF	TGTGCCAGCAGCCAAGGTGGGACTAGCGGCTCCGAGCAGTACTTC
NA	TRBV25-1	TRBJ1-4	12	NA	CASSETNEKLFF	TGTGCCAGCAGTGAAACGAATGAAAAACTGTTTTTT
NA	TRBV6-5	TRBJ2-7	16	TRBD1	CASSFSDRMVPYEQYF	TGTGCCAGCAGTTTTTCGGACAGGATGGTCCCCTACGAGCAGTACTTC
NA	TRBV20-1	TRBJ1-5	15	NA	CSARDGGTRRETQHF	TGCAGTGCTAGAGATGGAGGGACTAGACGAGAGACCCAGCATTTT
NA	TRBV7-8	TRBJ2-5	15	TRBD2	CASSLTSGTQETQYF	TGTGCCAGCAGCTTAACTAGCGGTACTCAAGAGACCCAGTACTTC
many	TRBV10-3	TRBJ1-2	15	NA	CAISETLAGNYGYTF	TGTGCCATCAGTGAGACCCTGGCAGGGAACTATGGCTACACCTTC
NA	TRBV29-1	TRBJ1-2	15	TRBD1	CSVGGQGEVDYGYTF	TGCAGCGTTGGCGGACAGGGGGAGGTGGACTATGGCTACACCTTC
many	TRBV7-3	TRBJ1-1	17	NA	CASSLGPGPIKAVEAFF	TGTGCCAGCAGCCTAGGGCCGGGACCGATAAAAGCGGTAGAAGCTTTCTTT
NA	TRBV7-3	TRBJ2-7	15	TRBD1	CASSQDTWTGGGEYF	TGTGCCAGCAGCCAAGATACCTGGACAGGGGGAGGCGAGTACTTC
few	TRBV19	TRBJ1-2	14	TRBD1	CASQVGQGAYGYTF	TGTGCCAGTCAAGTCGGCCAGGGGGCCTATGGCTACACCTTC
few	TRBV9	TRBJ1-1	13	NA	CASSVVAGAEAFF	TGTGCCAGCAGCGTAGTTGCGGGGGCTGAAGCTTTCTTT
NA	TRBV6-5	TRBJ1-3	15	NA	CASSEGHYSGNTIYF	TGTGCCAGCAGTGAAGGACATTACTCTGGAAACACCATATATTTT
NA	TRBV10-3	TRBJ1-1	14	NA	CASSRDKEVTEAFF	TGTGCCAGCAGCCGGGACAAGGAGGTCACTGAAGCTTTCTTT
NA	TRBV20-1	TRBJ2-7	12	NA	CSARALAYEQYF	TGCAGTGCTAGGGCTCTAGCGTACGAGCAGTACTTC
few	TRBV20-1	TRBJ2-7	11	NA	CSATGDDRPDF	TGCAGTGCTACCGGTGACGACAGGCCAGACTTC
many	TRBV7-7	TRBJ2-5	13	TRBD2	CASSGGAGETQYF	TGTGCTAGCAGCGGGGGGGCGGGGGAGACCCAGTACTTC
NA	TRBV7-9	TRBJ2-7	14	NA	CASSRVQYTYEQYF	TGTGCCAGCAGTCGCGTACAGTATACCTACGAGCAGTACTTC
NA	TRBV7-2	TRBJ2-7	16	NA	CASSLAYGQISYEQYF	TGTGCCAGCAGCTTAGCGTATGGGCAGATCTCCTACGAGCAGTACTTC